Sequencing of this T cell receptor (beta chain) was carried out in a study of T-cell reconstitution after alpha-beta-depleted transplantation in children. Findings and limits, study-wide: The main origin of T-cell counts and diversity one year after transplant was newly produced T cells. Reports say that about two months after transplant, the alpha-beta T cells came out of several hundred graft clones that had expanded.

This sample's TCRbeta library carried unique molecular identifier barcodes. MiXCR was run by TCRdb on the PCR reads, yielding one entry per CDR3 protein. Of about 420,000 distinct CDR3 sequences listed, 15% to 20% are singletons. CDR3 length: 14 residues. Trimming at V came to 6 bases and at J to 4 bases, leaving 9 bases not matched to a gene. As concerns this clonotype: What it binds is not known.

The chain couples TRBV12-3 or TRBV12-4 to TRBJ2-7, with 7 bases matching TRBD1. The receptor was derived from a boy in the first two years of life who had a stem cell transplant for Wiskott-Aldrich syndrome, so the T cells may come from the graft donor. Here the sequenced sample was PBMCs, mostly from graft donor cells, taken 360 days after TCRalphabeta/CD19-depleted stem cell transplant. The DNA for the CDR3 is TGTGCCAGCAGCCTAGGGGGCGGCCAATACGAGCAGTACTTC. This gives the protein CASSLGGGQYEQYF.